The 21 T cell receptor beta chains below come from one sample, sequenced in a study of T cell responses to AZD1222 COVID-19 vaccine. TCRdb keeps only in-frame clones here, not all; method: immunoSEQ multiplex PCR. The repertoire holds around 190,000 clones, with 70% to 90% as singletons. Material: peripheral blood, obtained on day 0 of AZD1222 vaccination. These receptors were taken from an adult in good health.

Only one count was recorded for this clone. The chain recombines TRBV19 with TRBJ2-7; D is uncertain. CDR1 is LNHDA, CDR2 SQIVND, per germline (reference sequence). The CDR3 is made up of 14 amino acids. The ends were cut back, 3 bases at V and 1 base at J, with 10 bases in the middle. The CDR3 is CASSMGRQSYEQYF. The DNA of the CDR3 is TGTGCCAGTAGTATGGGAAGGCAATCCTACGAGCAGTACTTC.

The rearrangement links TRBV11-2 to TRBJ2-6, with D tentatively TRBD1 (6 bases). Germline V CDR1 and CDR2: SGHAT, FQNNGV. The CDR3 is made up of 16 amino acids. V gave up 6 bases and J gave up 4 bases, with 16 bases separating them. The CDR3 protein is CASRRTGTSGANVLTF. The CDR3 region has the DNA TGTGCCAGCAGAAGGACCGGGACATCAGGGGCCAACGTCCTGACTTTC.

The CDR3 region has the DNA TGTGCCAGCAGCTTAGGGACCACTGGAAACACCATATATTTT. Translation: CASSLGTTGNTIYF. V and J are TRBV5-6 and TRBJ1-3; TRBD1 might be the D (5 bases). Trimming took off 2 bases at V and 2 bases at J, with 8 bases between the two ends. The CDR3 consists of 14 residues. Germline-derived CDR1 and CDR2 are SGHDT and YYEEEE. Looking up the rest from reference TRBV5-6 and TRBJ1-3 gives the full variable domain: DAGVTQSPTHLIKTRGQQVTLRCSPKSGHDTVSWYQQALGQGPQFIFQYYEEEERQRGNFPDRFSGHQFPNYSSELNVNALLLGDSALYLCASSLGTTGNTIYFGEGSWLTVV.

This clone was seen many times. This sequence joins TRBV27 and TRBJ1-6, with TRBD1 matching 7 bases. V shed 5 bases and J 6 bases; nucleotides not matched to a gene: 16. The CDR3 length is 18 residues. The germline V gene encodes CDR1 MNHEY and CDR2 SMNVEV (reference sequence). The CDR3: CASSPRTGRPGGNSPLHF. The CDR3 DNA follows: TGTGCCAGCAGTCCCAGGACAGGCCGCCCGGGGGGTAATTCACCCCTCCACTTT.

V gene TRBV9 combines with J gene TRBJ2-3; D tentatively reads TRBD1 or TRBD2 (5 bases each). The CDR3 is made up of 13 amino acids. Trimming left V 3 bases short and J 4 bases short, with 9 bases between. The V gene's germline CDR1 is SGDLS and CDR2 YYNGEE. CDR3 nucleotide sequence: TGTGCCAGCAGCGGGGACGTGCCAGATACGCAGTATTTT. Residues: CASSGDVPDTQYF.

The chain has TRBV5-6 and TRBJ2-1, with 11 bases matching TRBD1. The V segment lost 4 bases and the J segment 10 bases; nucleotides outside the gene matches: 7. The CDR3 is 14 amino acids. The germline V gene encodes CDR1 SGHDT and CDR2 YYEEEE. CDR3 DNA sequence: TGTGCCAGCAGCCCGGACAGGGGGCTGTGGGAGCAGTTCTTC. It codes for CASSPDRGLWEQFF.

The V call is TRBV5-6, the J call TRBJ2-3; D remains ambiguous. This CDR3 region has 13 residues. Germline V gene sequence: CDR1 SGHDT, CDR2 YYEEEE. The ends were cut back, 4 bases at V and 3 bases at J, with 9 bases in the middle. The chain's CDR3 is CASSPTDTDTQYF. CDR3 DNA: TGTGCCAGCAGCCCCACCGATACAGATACGCAGTATTTT.

The J gene is TRBJ2-7, the V gene TRBV7-6; 12 bases line up with TRBD1. CDR3 size: 15 residues. Germline V lookup: CDR1 SGHVS, CDR2 FNYEAQ. With 5 bases clipped from V and 3 bases from J, the junction kept 5 bases outside the gene matches. CDR3 sequence (DNA): TGTGCCAGCAGCCGGGGGACAGGGGGCTTCTACGAGCAGTACTTC. This gives the protein CASSRGTGGFYEQYF.

The rearrangement joins TRBV5-1 to TRBJ2-3, with D perhaps matching TRBD2 (5 bases). Germline CDR1 is SGHRS and CDR2 is YFSETQ. The CDR3 consists of 15 residues. With 2 bases removed from V and 0 bases from J, the gap between germline ends came to 10 bases. The CDR3 DNA sequence: TGCGCCAGCAGCTTTAAGTGGACTAGCACAGATACGCAGTATTTT. This codes for CASSFKWTSTDTQYF.

The V gene is TRBV7-9, the J gene TRBJ1-2, with 7 bases that match TRBD1. With 4 bases clipped from V and 4 bases from J, the junction kept 3 bases outside the gene matches. The CDR3 sequence is 13 residues long. Germline-derived CDR1 and CDR2 are SEHNR and FQNEAQ (reference sequence). CDR3 sequence (DNA): TGTGCCAGCAGCTGGGACAGCGCCTATGGCTACACCTTC. It is translated as CASSWDSAYGYTF.

This sequence joins TRBV3-1 (or the pseudogene TRBV3-2) and TRBJ2-5; no firm D call. V gave up 4 bases and J gave up 5 bases, with 11 bases separating them. Germline values: CDR1 LGHDT, CDR2 YNNKEL (reference sequence). This CDR3 contains 13 residues. The CDR3 region is CASSPLSRETQYF. CDR3 DNA: TGTGCCAGCAGCCCCCTGTCAAGGGAGACCCAGTACTTC.

The V gene is TRBV24-1, the J gene TRBJ1-5, with TRBD1 matching over 8 bases. CDR1 is KGHDR, CDR2 SFDVKD, per germline. The CDR3 is made up of 13 amino acids. J was trimmed by 7 bases and V by 8 bases; bases with no gene match: 6. The CDR3 nucleotides read TGTGCCACCACTAGGACAGGGAGGCAGCCCCAGCATTTT. Translation gives CATTRTGRQPQHF.

This chain links TRBV5-1 with TRBJ2-7, with D perhaps given as TRBD1 or TRBD2 (5 bases each). Germline assignment: CDR1 SGHRS and CDR2 YFSETQ. The CDR3 has 15 residues. The ends were cut back, 3 bases at V and 5 bases at J, with 18 bases in the middle. The CDR3 coding sequence is TGCGCCAGCAGCTCCGGGACGTACTTGGAGGACGAGCAGTACTTC. This codes for CASSSGTYLEDEQYF.

The chain uses TRBV27 and TRBJ1-6; 8 nucleotides match TRBD1. With V trimmed by 4 bases and J by 5 bases, 7 bases remained unmatched. The CDR3 spans 16 residues. Germline loops: CDR1 MNHEY, CDR2 SMNVEV (reference sequence). The CDR3 sequence is CASSSHKDRDNSPLHF. The CDR3 coding sequence is TGTGCCAGCAGTTCCCATAAGGACAGGGATAATTCACCCCTCCACTTT.

This clone has a single count. The genes are TRBV2 and TRBJ2-7; 8 bases agree with TRBD1. V shed 9 bases and J 6 bases; nucleotides not matched to a gene: 10. Germline V gives CDR1 SNHLY, CDR2 FYNNEI. The CDR3 is 13 residues long. CDR3 residues: CASSDRAWGEQYF. The CDR3, as DNA: TGTGCCAGTTCGGACAGGGCCTGGGGCGAGCAGTACTTC.

The chain recombines TRBV28 with TRBJ2-1; D unresolved. This CDR3 contains 12 residues. Germline CDR1 reads MDHEN; CDR2 reads SYDVKM. V gave up 5 bases and J gave up 5 bases, with 7 bases separating them. CDR3 DNA sequence: TGTGCCAGCAGTGCCCTCCACAATGAGCAGTTCTTC. Protein sequence: CASSALHNEQFF.

Worth noting for this clone: Distinct nucleotide sequences in the sample also encode this CDR3. The chain recombines TRBV7-3 with TRBJ2-1; D is uncertain. Per germline, CDR1 SGHTA and CDR2 FQGTGA. CDR3 size: 15 residues. V was cut by 2 bases and J by 0 bases, with 8 bases left in between. CDR3: CASSLAVSSYNEQFF. CDR3 DNA: TGTGCCAGCAGCTTAGCGGTGAGCTCCTACAATGAGCAGTTCTTC.

This chain joins TRBV7-8 and TRBJ2-1, with 9 bases that match TRBD2. After removal of 5 bases from V and 4 bases from J, the junction contained 9 bases not matched to a gene. The CDR3 length is 16 residues. CDR1 SGHVS and CDR2 FQNEAQ come from the germline V gene. The CDR3 bases are TGTGCCAGCAGCGTCACTAGCGGGCGAATATACAATGAGCAGTTCTTC. The encoded protein is CASSVTSGRIYNEQFF.

The chain has TRBV19 and TRBJ2-7; 9 bases map to TRBD2. The germline CDR1 and CDR2 sequences are LNHDA and SQIVND (reference sequence). The CDR3 loop spans 16 amino acids. V lost 2 bases, J lost 7 bases, and 12 bases stayed unmatched. The CDR3 protein is CASSIRASGARGEQYF. DNA of the CDR3: TGTGCCAGTAGTATACGGGCTAGCGGGGCCCGCGGGGAGCAGTACTTC. The full variable domain, in which reference TRBV19 and TRBJ2-7 provide the parts outside the CDR3, is DGGITQSPKYLFRKEGQNVTLSCEQNLNHDAMYWYRQDPGQGLRLIYYSQIVNDFQKGDIAEGYSVSREKKESFPLTVTSAQKNPTAFYLCASSIRASGARGEQYFGPGTRLTVT.

The chain has TRBV4-2 and TRBJ2-5, with TRBD2 matching 15 bases. J was trimmed by 7 bases and V by 4 bases; bases with no gene match: 10. The CDR3 length is 17 residues. CDR1 is LGHNA and CDR2 is YNFKEQ in the germline V gene. CDR3 in amino acids: CASSRGLAGGQGVTQYF. The CDR3 bases are TGTGCCAGCAGCCGAGGACTAGCGGGAGGGCAAGGTGTGACCCAGTACTTC.

V and J are TRBV7-3 and TRBJ1-2, with no clear D. Trimming shortened V by 5 bases and J by 5 bases, and 9 bases separated the two germline ends. CDR1 SGHTA and CDR2 FQGTGA come from the germline V gene. The CDR3 extends over 12 amino acids. The CDR3 spells CASSRDGYGYTF. CDR3 nucleotides: TGTGCCAGCAGCAGAGACGGATATGGCTACACCTTC. Full variable domain (remainder filled in from reference TRBV7-3 and TRBJ1-2): GAGVSQTPSNKVTEKGKYVELRCDPISGHTALYWYRQSLGQGPEFLIYFQGTGAADDSGLPNDRFFAVRPEGSVSTLKIQRTERGDSAVYLCASSRDGYGYTFGSGTRLTVV.